A single sample is the source of the 14 T cell receptor beta chains below, sequenced in a study of T-cell reconstitution after alpha-beta-depleted transplantation in children. Molecular barcoding with unique molecular identifiers was used for the TCRbeta library. MiXCR, run by TCRdb on the PCR reads, gives a single entry per CDR3 protein. Among about 490,000 distinct CDR3 sequences listed, over 9.5% were seen once. The specimen was PBMCs, collected before TCRalphabeta/CD19-depleted stem cell transplant. These receptors all stem from a child under 10 years old with inherited bone marrow failure, due to receive a stem cell transplant.

The V and J genes are TRBV20-1 and TRBJ1-2; TRBD1 might be the D (6 bases). This CDR3 has 12 amino acids. Trimming pared 6 bases from V and 9 bases from J, leaving 17 bases between. Germline loops: CDR1 DFQATT, CDR2 SNEGSKA (reference sequence). CDR3 sequence: CSAQRTVPSYTF. CDR3 DNA: TGCAGTGCCCAGAGGACAGTCCCTAGCTACACCTTC.

This clonotype was observed a handful of times. The V gene is TRBV7-9, the J gene TRBJ1-4; D call uncertain. V was shortened by 1 base and J by 6 bases, with 12 bases between the two germline ends. CDR3 length: 15 residues. Germline V gene sequence: CDR1 SEHNR, CDR2 FQNEAQ (reference sequence). CDR3 loop: CASSLGQLRDEKLFF. The CDR3 DNA sequence: TGTGCCAGCAGCTTAGGGCAGCTAAGGGATGAAAAACTGTTTTTT.

The J gene is TRBJ2-2, the V gene TRBV5-1; D is possibly TRBD2 (6 bases). Germline V gene data show CDR1 as SGHRS and CDR2 as YFSETQ. The V and J ends lost 0 bases and 1 base respectively, with 13 bases between them. The CDR3 sequence is 17 residues long. The CDR3 nucleotides are TGCGCCAGCAGCTTGGGAGTCCTAGCGCGGAACACCGGGGAGCTGTTTTTT. It specifies CASSLGVLARNTGELFF.

At least ten counts were recorded for this clonotype. This chain joins TRBV4-3 and TRBJ2-7; 11 nucleotides line up with TRBD2. There are 14 residues in the CDR3. CDR1 is LGHNA, CDR2 YSLEER, per germline. With V trimmed by 3 bases and J by 7 bases, 5 bases remained unmatched. Written as DNA, the CDR3 is TGCGCCAGCAGCCAGCGACTAGCGGGAAATGAGCAGTACTTC. This translates into CASSQRLAGNEQYF.

This sequence joins TRBV24-1 and TRBJ2-2, with D unresolved. V gave up 2 bases and J gave up 7 bases, with 7 bases separating them. This CDR3 region has 13 residues. The germline V gene encodes CDR1 KGHDR and CDR2 SFDVKD. The CDR3 DNA sequence: TGTGCCACCAGTGATTGGAAGGACGGGGAGCTGTTTTTT. Amino acid sequence: CATSDWKDGELFF.

The chain couples TRBV5-4 to TRBJ2-1; the D is unclear. Germline V gene sequence: CDR1 SGHNT, CDR2 YYREEE (reference sequence). The CDR3 is made up of 12 amino acids. V was shortened by 3 bases and J by 13 bases, with 14 bases between the two germline ends. Here the CDR3 DNA reads TGTGCCAGCAGCTCGCCTCAAGAGTCCCAGTTCTTC. It encodes CASSSPQESQFF. Drawing the rest from reference TRBV5-4 and TRBJ2-1, the complete variable domain is ETGVTQSPTHLIKTRGQQVTLRCSSQSGHNTVSWYQQALGQGPQFIFQYYREEENGRGNFPPRFSGLQFPNYSSELNVNALELDDSALYLCASSSPQESQFFGPGTRLTVL.

The sample holds many counts of this clonotype. This sequence joins TRBV5-1 and TRBJ2-7; 10 bases are a match to TRBD1. The CDR3 is 14 residues long. Trimming at V came to 3 bases and at J to 9 bases, leaving 9 bases not matched to a gene. CDR1 is SGHRS, CDR2 YFSETQ, per germline. CDR3 amino acids: CASSSPGQGTVQYF. In nucleotides, the CDR3 is TGCGCCAGCAGCTCCCCGGGACAGGGGACTGTGCAGTACTTC.

This clonotype was seen only a few times. V gene TRBV5-1 combines with J gene TRBJ2-7; 7 positions match TRBD2. CDR1 is SGHRS and CDR2 is YFSETQ in the germline V gene. V shed 0 bases and J 3 bases; nucleotides not matched to a gene: 6. The CDR3 is 15 amino acids. Here the CDR3 DNA reads TGCGCCAGCAGCTTGGGTAGCGGGCTACACTACGAGCAGTACTTC. Its translation: CASSLGSGLHYEQYF.

This clonotype was seen once. This may stem from a read error, because a much larger clone lies one nucleotide away. The DNA of the CDR3 is TGTGCCACCAGCAGTGATAGGACTCCCTACAATGAGCAGTTCTTC. The encoded protein is CATSSDRTPYNEQFF. The V and J genes are TRBV15 and TRBJ2-1; tentatively, D is TRBD2 (5 bases). The CDR3 loop spans 15 amino acids. CDR1 and CDR2 (germline): LNHNV, YYDKDF (reference sequence). V was shortened by 3 bases and J by 2 bases, with 11 bases between the two germline ends. The full variable domain, rest sourced from reference TRBV15 and TRBJ2-1, is DAMVIQNPRYQVTQFGKPVTLSCSQTLNHNVMYWYQQKSSQAPKLLFHYYDKDFNNEADTPDNFQSRRPNTSFCFLDIRSPGLGDTAMYLCATSSDRTPYNEQFFGPGTRLTVL.

V gene TRBV6-1 combines with J gene TRBJ2-1; 11 bases align to TRBD2. The CDR3 runs to 18 residues. CDR1 and CDR2 from the germline V gene are MNHNS and SASEGT. V was clipped by 6 bases and J by 8 bases; unmatched bases: 18. For the CDR3, the DNA is TGTGCCAGCAGCCTTCTAGCGGGAGGCCCCACGTTTGTCTATGAGCAGTTCTTC. Its protein product is CASSLLAGGPTFVYEQFF.

This clonotype was recorded many times. The chain couples TRBV20-1 to TRBJ1-2; perhaps TRBD1 as D (5 bases). Germline V gene sequence: CDR1 DFQATT, CDR2 SNEGSKA (reference sequence). The CDR3 is 13 residues long. The CDR3 sequence is CKPRTGSDYGYTF. The CDR3 region has the DNA TGCAAGCCCCGAACAGGATCCGACTATGGCTACACCTTC.

This clonotype showed up just a few times. V is TRBV9 and J is TRBJ2-1; 7 nucleotides agree with TRBD1. The J segment lost 2 bases and the V segment lost 3 bases, leaving 5 bases of the junction unmatched. This CDR3 contains 15 residues. Germline-derived CDR1 and CDR2 are SGDLS and YYNGEE. This CDR3 is CASSARQGAYNEQFF. CDR3 coding DNA: TGTGCCAGCAGCGCCCGGCAGGGGGCCTACAATGAGCAGTTCTTC.

The V and J genes are TRBV9 and TRBJ2-1, with 10 bases identical to TRBD2. V shed 3 bases and J 4 bases; nucleotides not matched to a gene: 7. The CDR3 has 16 residues. The germline V gene encodes CDR1 SGDLS and CDR2 YYNGEE. Here the CDR3 reads CASSGGLAYSYNEQFF. The DNA of the CDR3 is TGTGCCAGCAGCGGGGGACTAGCGTACTCTTACAATGAGCAGTTCTTC.

The chain has TRBV7-9 and TRBJ2-6; 7 bases line up with TRBD1. Per the germline V gene, CDR1 is SEHNR and CDR2 is FQNEAQ (reference sequence). Unmatched junction bases numbered 6, after V lost 3 bases and J lost 4 bases. There are 16 residues in the CDR3. The CDR3 region is CASSFYRGGGANVLTF. The CDR3 bases are TGTGCCAGCAGCTTTTACAGGGGTGGAGGGGCCAACGTCCTGACTTTC.